Following are 23 T cell receptor beta chains from one sample sequenced in a study of T cell clonality in common variable immunodeficiency. Study-wide findings and caveats: In common variable immunodeficiency, TCR beta chains reportedly carried fewer deletions and N-nucleotide insertions.

These receptors' targets are unknown. The repertoire was sequenced with immunoSEQ multiplex PCR; TCRdb's copy has only in-frame clones and lacks some. The sample counts 30,000 to 40,000 clones, none seen once; the ten largest own 6.5% to 8%. Sequences were obtained from peripheral blood mononuclear cells. The receptors shown here come from a human donor with common variable immunodeficiency.

In this sample, this clone turned up many times. Read data end 3 residues before the CDR3 end; the end is taken from the germline J gene. This sequence joins TRBV20-1 and TRBJ2-3; D unresolved. From germline, CDR1 is DFQATT and CDR2 SNEGSKA (reference sequence). V lost 0 bases and J 4 bases, leaving 14 bases between the germline ends. This CDR3 region has 15 residues. The CDR3 is CSARDVVKGADTQYF. The sequenced CDR3 bases are TGCAGTGCTAGAGATGTAGTAAAGGGTGCAGATACG.

This clone was seen ten or more times. The read ends 3 residues early relative to the CDR3; the germline J gene fills the gap. The rearrangement uses TRBV18 and TRBJ2-7; perhaps TRBD2 as D (6 bases). V was trimmed by 6 bases and J by 2 bases, leaving 14 bases between them. The CDR3 has 14 amino acids. CDR1 and CDR2 (germline): KGHSH, LQKENI. The CDR3 bases that were read are TGTGCCAGCTCCCCTTCTAGCGCGACCTACGAG. Encoded protein: CASSPSSATYE. The entire CDR3 sequence reads CASSPSSATYEQYF.

This clone showed up just a few times. The read ends 3 residues early relative to the CDR3; the germline J gene fills the gap. The V gene is TRBV7-3, the J gene TRBJ2-3; possibly TRBD2 for D (5 bases). The V end was cut by 1 base, the J end by 0 bases, with 11 bases between. CDR3 length: 16 amino acids. Germline lookup yields CDR1 SGHTA and CDR2 FQGTGA. Partial CDR3 DNA: TGTGCCAGCAGCTTAAGTGGCGGGCCGAGCACAGATACG. It translates to CASSLSGGPSTDT. The entire CDR3 protein is CASSLSGGPSTDTQYF.

In its sample, this clone was seen many times. An end of the junction does not agree with germline; a read error may underlie this. Coverage ceases 3 residues before the CDR3 finishes, and the germline J gene fills in the end. The chain employs TRBV4-1 and TRBJ2-7; D is perhaps TRBD2 (6 bases). Germline CDR1 and CDR2: MGHRA and YSYEKL. This CDR3 comprises 16 residues. The sequenced part of the CDR3 DNA is TGCACCAGCAGCCAAGTTTACAGCGGGCCATCCTACGAG. This codes for CTSSQVYSGPSYE. The CDR3 in its entirety is CTSSQVYSGPSYEQYF.

There are a few counts of this clone. The read comes to an end 3 residues before the CDR3 does, leaving the germline J gene to fill in the end. This chain links TRBV18 with TRBJ2-5; possible D gene TRBD2, 7 bases. Germline-derived CDR1 and CDR2 are KGHSH and LQKENI. The ends were cut back, 4 bases at V and 6 bases at J, with 18 bases in the middle. The CDR3 sequence is 15 residues long. The CDR3 DNA, read in part, is TGTGCCAGCTCACGTAAAGAAGGGGGGGATCAGACC. Residues: CASSRKEGGDQT. The full CDR3 is CASSRKEGGDQTQYF.

Comment on this clone: With the read ending 3 residues before the CDR3 end, the germline J gene is used to fill in that end. Different DNA sequences within this sample yield the same CDR3. The V and J genes are TRBV2 and TRBJ1-1; a possible D gene is TRBD1 (5 bases). V was shortened by 6 bases and J by 1 base, with 12 bases between the two germline ends. Germline V lookup: CDR1 SNHLY, CDR2 FYNNEI. The CDR3 consists of 14 residues. Partial CDR3 DNA: TGTGCCAGCAGCTTAACGGGGGGGAACACTGAA. Translating gives CASSLTGGNTE. The entire CDR3 is CASSLTGGNTEAFF. Combining the CDR3 with reference TRBV2 and TRBJ1-1 gives the whole variable domain EPEVTQTPSHQVTQMGQEVILRCVPISNHLYFYWYRQILGQKVEFLVSFYNNEISEKSEIFDDQFSVERPDGSNFTLKIRSTKLEDSAMYFCASSLTGGNTEAFFGQGTRLTVV.

This clone was seen at least ten times. The CDR3 end is not reached by the read, which stops 3 residues before it; the germline J gene fills it in. The chain links TRBV7-2 to TRBJ1-5, with D maybe TRBD1 (5 bases). The CDR3 loop spans 13 amino acids. V was cut by 5 bases and J by 6 bases, with 11 bases left in between. Germline CDR1 SGHTA, CDR2 FQGNSA. CDR3 residues: CASSARGGQPQHF. The DNA read from the CDR3 is TGTGCCAGCAGCGCCCGGGGGGGTCAGCCC.

This clone was detected many times. The read terminates 3 residues before the CDR3 end, so the remaining end is supplied by the germline J gene. The chain employs TRBV28 and TRBJ2-7; TRBD1 might be the D (6 bases). The germline CDR1 and CDR2 sequences are MDHEN and SYDVKM. Trimming took off 8 bases at V and 6 bases at J, with 17 bases between the two ends. The CDR3 is 13 amino acids. The sequenced part of the CDR3 DNA is TGTGCCAGCGGGGGCGGCCCGGGCGCCGAG. This codes for CASGGGPGAE. In full, the CDR3 is CASGGGPGAEQYF.

On this clone itself: The read ends 3 residues before the CDR3 terminus; that terminus is restored from the germline J gene. V is TRBV2 and J is TRBJ2-1; 12 bases agree with TRBD2. The CDR3 runs to 17 residues. Germline V lookup: CDR1 SNHLY, CDR2 FYNNEI. V lost 6 bases, J lost 5 bases, and 11 bases stayed unmatched. CDR3 DNA, as far as it was read: TGTGCCAGCAGCCTATCGGGCGGGACTAGCGGGCACAATGAG. Amino acids: CASSLSGGTSGHNE. The full CDR3 protein reads CASSLSGGTSGHNEQFF.

There are a few counts of this clone. The read halts 3 residues ahead of the CDR3 end, with the missing end drawn from the germline J gene. The V call is TRBV7-9, the J call TRBJ2-7; tentatively, D is TRBD2 (6 bases). The germline V gene has CDR1 SEHNR and CDR2 FQNEAQ (reference sequence). Trimming pared 3 bases from V and 6 bases from J, leaving 18 bases between. This CDR3 spans 15 amino acids. The sequenced CDR3 bases are TGTGCCAGCAGCTTGGATGCCAGAGGAGGGGTCGAG. It translates to CASSLDARGGVE. The entire CDR3 protein reads CASSLDARGGVEQYF.

This clone appeared a few times. With the read ending 3 residues before the CDR3 end, the germline J gene is used to fill in that end. The chain recombines TRBV19 with TRBJ2-6; tentative D call: TRBD1 (5 bases). The V end lost 5 bases, the J end lost 0 bases, and 11 bases lay between the germline ends. Germline lookup yields CDR1 LNHDA and CDR2 SQIVND (reference sequence). This CDR3 contains 16 residues. Incomplete CDR3 DNA: TGTGCCAGTAGTCCCCGACAGAGCTCTGGGGCCAACGTC. Its protein is CASSPRQSSGANV. The full CDR3 protein is CASSPRQSSGANVLTF.

This clone was recorded at least ten times. This CDR3 is CASSSIAGGPNEQFF. The sequenced CDR3 bases are TGTGCCAGCAGTTCCATAGCGGGAGGGCCGAATGAG. The rearrangement uses TRBV5-4 and TRBJ2-1, with 11 bases aligning to TRBD2. The observed sequence ends 3 residues before the CDR3 terminus, with the missing tail filled in from the germline J gene. This CDR3 is built from 15 residues. Germline V gene data show CDR1 as SGHNT and CDR2 as YYREEE (reference sequence). V shed 5 bases and J 7 bases; nucleotides not matched to a gene: 8.

Concerning this clone itself: The observed sequence ends 3 residues before the CDR3 terminus, with the missing tail filled in from the germline J gene. The rearrangement links TRBV7-9 to TRBJ1-2; no reliable D call. The CDR3 is 14 amino acids. Germline CDR1 and CDR2: SEHNR and FQNEAQ (reference sequence). V shed 2 bases and J shed 2 bases, with 9 bases lying between them. CDR3 sequence: CASSLQGLNYGYTF. The sequenced CDR3 bases are TGTGCCAGCAGCTTACAAGGGCTCAACTATGGC.

This clone has at least ten counts. Read coverage stops 3 residues before the CDR3 terminus; the germline J gene supplies the remainder. V gene TRBV3-1 (or the pseudogene TRBV3-2) combines with J gene TRBJ1-1; the D gene is possibly TRBD1 (5 bases). Trimming removed 4 bases from V and 3 bases from J, with 9 bases in between. Germline values: CDR1 LGHDT, CDR2 YNNKEL (reference sequence). This CDR3 comprises 13 residues. Here the CDR3 reads CASSRRGDTEAFF. CDR3 DNA, as far as it was read: TGTGCCAGCAGCCGGCGGGGGGACACTGAA.

In this sample, this clone is medium-sized. With the read ending 3 residues before the CDR3 end, the germline J gene is used to fill in that end. V usage is TRBV29-1 and J usage is TRBJ2-1; 10 bases align to TRBD1. This CDR3 contains 12 residues. V lost 7 bases, J lost 7 bases, and 4 bases stayed unmatched. The germline gives CDR1 SQVTM, CDR2 ANQGSEA. The CDR3 bases that were read are TGCAGCGCCCGACAGGGGGCGAATGAG. Its protein product is CSARQGANE. In full, the CDR3 is CSARQGANEQFF.

At least ten counts were recorded for this clone. The CDR3 end lies 3 residues beyond the end of the read and is filled in from the germline J gene. The V gene is TRBV7-2, the J gene TRBJ1-1; D is perhaps TRBD1 (5 bases). Per germline, CDR1 SGHTA and CDR2 FQGNSA. V lost 6 bases and J lost 5, with 16 bases in between. This CDR3 spans 14 amino acids. The CDR3 DNA, read in part, is TGTGCCAGCAGTCTTAGGGGCCGGTCGACTGAA. It translates to CASSLRGRSTE. The CDR3 as a whole reads CASSLRGRSTEAFF.

At least ten counts were recorded for this clone. The CDR3 end lies 3 residues beyond the end of the read and is filled in from the germline J gene. The chain uses TRBV11-2 and TRBJ2-2; 7 bases fit TRBD1. Per germline, CDR1 SGHAT and CDR2 FQNNGV. V lost 3 bases and J lost 0; bases outside the gene matches: 1. The CDR3 is 15 amino acids. The CDR3 sequence is CASSFGTANTGELFF. The covered CDR3 bases are TGTGCCAGCAGCTTCGGGACAGCGAACACCGGGGAG.

To note about this clone: Read coverage stops 3 residues before the CDR3 terminus; the germline J gene supplies the remainder. The V and J genes are TRBV11-3 and TRBJ2-7; TRBD2 agrees at 11 bases. V was clipped by 1 base and J by 6 bases; unmatched bases: 5. Germline values: CDR1 SGHNT, CDR2 YENEEA. The length of the CDR3 is 15 residues. The CDR3 protein is CASSLVAGGPSEQYF. The CDR3 bases that were read are TGTGCCAGCAGCTTAGTAGCGGGAGGGCCAAGCGAG.

This clone was detected only a few times. The CDR3 loop is CASSPTTGTSDFQYF. Incomplete CDR3 DNA: TGTGCCAGCAGCCCGACCACCGGGACTAGCGATTTT. This chain connects TRBV5-6 to TRBJ2-4, with TRBD2 identical over 10 bases. The CDR3 end falls 3 residues outside the read, so it is completed with the germline J gene. The CDR3 extends over 15 amino acids. CDR1 is SGHDT and CDR2 is YYEEEE in the germline V gene.

This clone was counted between two and nine times. The read halts 3 residues ahead of the CDR3 end, with the missing end drawn from the germline J gene. This sequence joins TRBV5-6 and TRBJ2-7, with TRBD2 matching 9 bases. With V trimmed by 2 bases and J by 3 bases, 6 bases remained unmatched. The germline V gene has CDR1 SGHDT and CDR2 YYEEEE. This CDR3 is built from 15 residues. Here the CDR3 reads CASSLEDSGSYEQYF. The CDR3 DNA, read in part, is TGTGCCAGCAGCTTAGAGGATAGCGGGAGCTACGAG.

This clone turned up a few times. The read is 3 residues too short to cover the CDR3 end, so that end is filled in from the germline J gene. V gene TRBV11-3 combines with J gene TRBJ2-7; TRBD2 agrees at 12 bases. V shed 3 bases, J shed 6 bases, and the junction held 3 bases outside the gene matches. Germline-derived CDR1 and CDR2 are SGHNT and YENEEA. The CDR3 is 14 residues long. The CDR3 sequence: CASSFGLAGSEQYF. CDR3 bases read: TGTGCCAGCAGCTTCGGACTAGCGGGATCCGAG.

Many counts were recorded for this clone. The read terminates 3 residues before the CDR3 end, so the remaining end is supplied by the germline J gene. This chain joins TRBV20-1 and TRBJ2-1; D might be TRBD2 (5 bases). Germline CDR1 reads DFQATT; CDR2 reads SNEGSKA (reference sequence). CDR3 size: 14 residues. V was shortened by 5 bases and J by 5 bases, with 16 bases between the two germline ends. The CDR3 bases that were read are TGCAGTGCTCGCCGGCGACTACAAAACAATGAG. As protein: CSARRRLQNNE. The CDR3, in full, reads CSARRRLQNNEQFF.

This clone was seen a few times. The read is 3 residues too short to cover the CDR3 end, so that end is filled in from the germline J gene. The chain uses TRBV7-8 and TRBJ1-6, with D possibly TRBD1 on 6 matching bases. This CDR3 is 16 amino acids long. V lost 6 bases, J lost 9 bases, and 21 bases lay in between. The germline V gene has CDR1 SGHVS and CDR2 FQNEAQ. The CDR3 reads CASSLDGGGKGSPLHF. CDR3 DNA (partial): TGTGCCAGCAGTCTAGATGGGGGGGGCAAGGGTTCACCC. Full variable domain (rest looked up from reference TRBV7-8 and TRBJ1-6): GAGVSQSPRYKVAKRGQDVALRCDPISGHVSLFWYQQALGQGPEFLTYFQNEAQLDKSGLPSDRFFAERPEGSVSTLKIQRTQQEDSAVYLCASSLDGGGKGSPLHFGNGTRLTVT.